Below, one T cell receptor beta chain is given with its context. This record comes from a study of human T cells and chemical hapten exposure. A single record per CDR3 protein comes from TCRdb applying MiXCR to the RACE reads. Counted here are more than 80,000 distinct CDR3 sequences, about 6.8% occurring once; the ten biggest clones make up around 1.5%. The time point was: patch test 1, 2 weeks after DPC sensitization. Treatment indicated: therapeutic diphenylcyclopropenone sensitization with weekly scalp DPC. Every patch test was put on after a blood sample was taken. The CDR3 runs to 15 residues. V gave up 7 bases and J gave up 4 bases; unmatched junction bases: 10.

This receptor was obtained from a woman under 40 with alopecia areata. Some clones in this sample may be carry-over from other donors' samples. V and J are TRBV12-3 or TRBV12-4 and TRBJ1-1, with 9 bases lining up with TRBD1. The sample in question was whole blood, obtained in connection with sensitization to the hapten diphenylcyclopropenone (DPC). The CDR3 coding sequence is TGTGCCAGCACCCCAAGGACAGGGGATGGCACTGAAGCTTTCTTT. This gives the protein CASTPRTGDGTEAFF.